These 8 T cell receptor beta chains were all obtained from the same sample, sequenced in a study of identical twins. Using its own MiXCR run on the 5' RACE reads, TCRdb lists one record per CDR3 protein. The table lists roughly 240,000 distinct CDR3 sequences, about 7% of them singletons, with 3% to 4.5% in the top ten. The same specimen was also included in a second study, on yellow fever vaccine responses in identical twins.

The sequenced sample was memory (CD45RO+) T cells sorted from blood. The source is a woman aged 18-29 years in good health.

This clonotype was detected many times. The CDR3 is CASSLRLAGAYYNEQFF. As DNA, the CDR3 is TGCGCCAGCAGCTTGCGACTAGCGGGGGCCTACTACAATGAGCAGTTCTTC. V is TRBV5-1 and J is TRBJ2-1; 12 bases match TRBD2. CDR1 and CDR2 (germline): SGHRS, YFSETQ. The junction had 5 bases not matched to a gene; V was cut back by 1 base and J by 3 bases. The CDR3 consists of 17 residues.

The CDR3 protein is CASSLPGHRGRPSYEQYF. The CDR3 DNA follows: TGCGCCAGCAGCTTGCCGGGACACCGGGGTAGGCCGTCCTACGAGCAGTACTTC. The chain joins TRBV5-1 to TRBJ2-7; a weak D match, TRBD1 (6 bases). CDR3 size: 18 residues. CDR1 is SGHRS and CDR2 is YFSETQ in the germline V gene. With 1 base removed from V and 1 base from J, the gap between germline ends came to 21 bases.

This clonotype has a count of ten or more. This chain uses TRBV3-1 with TRBJ2-1; TRBD2 matches 14 bases. Germline lookup yields CDR1 LGHDT and CDR2 YNNKEL (reference sequence). The J segment lost 9 bases and the V segment lost 4 bases, leaving 5 bases of the junction unmatched. This CDR3 contains 15 residues. The CDR3 loop reads CASSPRLAGGGEQFF. The DNA of the CDR3 is TGTGCCAGCAGCCCTCGACTAGCGGGAGGGGGTGAGCAGTTCTTC.

This clonotype was seen many times. The chain is built from TRBV7-2 and TRBJ2-4, with TRBD2 identical over 10 bases. This CDR3 contains 16 residues. With 6 bases clipped from V and 2 bases from J, the junction kept 7 bases outside the gene matches. The V gene's germline CDR1 is SGHTA and CDR2 FQGNSA. As DNA, the CDR3 is TGTGCCAGCAGTTCCGGACTAGCGGTTTCCAAAAACATTCAGTACTTC. The encoded protein is CASSSGLAVSKNIQYF. Looking up the rest from reference TRBV7-2 and TRBJ2-4 gives the full variable domain: GAGVSQSPSNKVTEKGKDVELRCDPISGHTALYWYRQSLGQGLEFLIYFQGNSAPDKSGLPSDRFSAERTGGSVSTLTIQRTQQEDSAVYLCASSSGLAVSKNIQYFGAGTRLSVL.

At least ten counts were recorded for this clonotype. V gene TRBV5-5 combines with J gene TRBJ1-1; a possible D gene is TRBD1 (6 bases). Trimming shortened V by 3 bases and J by 1 base, and 10 bases separated the two germline ends. This CDR3 region has 14 residues. Per the germline V gene, CDR1 is SGHKS and CDR2 is YYEKEE (reference sequence). Written as DNA, the CDR3 is TGTGCCAGCAGCTCGGAACAGGGGAACACTGAAGCTTTCTTT. Encoded protein: CASSSEQGNTEAFF.

This clonotype occurred a few times. This chain uses TRBV7-9 with TRBJ2-6; possible D gene TRBD1, 6 bases. CDR3 length: 16 residues. CDR1 SEHNR and CDR2 FQNEAQ come from the germline V gene (reference sequence). The V and J ends lost 7 bases and 0 bases respectively, with 13 bases between them. As DNA, the CDR3 is TGTGCCAGCACCCAGGGGATAGGCTCTGGGGCCAACGTCCTGACTTTC. This gives the protein CASTQGIGSGANVLTF.

This chain's CDR3 is CASSDSAGGNNEQFF. The CDR3 nucleotides are TGTGCCAGCAGTGACTCGGCGGGGGGAAACAATGAGCAGTTCTTC. V is TRBV6-4 and J is TRBJ2-1; TRBD2 agrees at 8 bases. Germline loops: CDR1 MRHNA, CDR2 SNTAGT. There are 15 residues in the CDR3. Germline trimming cut 0 bases from V and 5 bases from J; bases unmatched to any gene: 3.

This clonotype has just a few counts. This chain links TRBV18 with TRBJ1-1, with TRBD1 as a possible D gene (5 bases). The CDR3 consists of 15 residues. Trimming removed 2 bases at V and 2 bases at J, with 12 bases between. Per the germline V gene, CDR1 is KGHSH and CDR2 is LQKENI. The CDR3: CASSPSSGQNTEAFF. For the CDR3, the DNA is TGTGCCAGCTCACCAAGTTCCGGACAAAACACTGAAGCTTTCTTT. Supplemented by reference TRBV18 and TRBJ1-1, the full variable domain reads NAGVMQNPRHLVRRRGQEARLRCSPMKGHSHVYWYRQLPEEGLKFMVYLQKENIIDESGMPKERFSAEFPKEGPSILRIQQVVRGDSAAYFCASSPSSGQNTEAFFGQGTRLTVV.